This TCR beta chain was sequenced in a study of CD8 T cells in ankylosing spondylitis. Study-level findings and limits: Characteristic, it appeared, of ankylosing spondylitis blood was a TCR beta motif of seven or eight highly homologous variants. In synovial fluid and blood from reactive arthritis, some motif variants were previously reported. The disease-linked clones had a CD8+ phenotype and low blood frequencies.

This clonotype was seen many times. Its antigen is currently unknown. The TCR beta libraries were generated through quantitative 5'-RACE incorporating molecular barcodes. Using its own MiXCR run on the 5' RACE reads, TCRdb lists one record per CDR3 protein. Of around 140,000 distinct CDR3 sequences in the sample, roughly an eighth were seen once. The sequence was collected from a female donor with ankylosing spondylitis or in good health (not recorded which). Sequencing used blood, either unsorted or a sorted T cell fraction (not recorded which).

This CDR3 reads CSGSRSGGTLSTDTQYF. The DNA for the CDR3 is TGCAGTGGTTCGAGGAGCGGGGGGACCTTAAGCACAGATACGCAGTATTTT. The chain uses TRBV20-1 and TRBJ2-3, with 9 positions matching TRBD2. CDR3 size: 17 residues. V shed 7 bases and J 0 bases; nucleotides not matched to a gene: 14. Germline-derived CDR1 and CDR2 are DFQATT and SNEGSKA (reference sequence).